The clone carrying this T cell receptor (beta chain) appeared many times. Its antigen is as yet unknown. It was RNA transcripts that yielded the amplified TCR beta CDR3 regions. HTBI primers drove first-round RT-PCR of the TCR CDR3. From the multiplex PCR reads, TCRdb called clonotypes with MiXCR, one entry per CDR3 protein. The sample has approximately 620,000 distinct CDR3 sequences, roughly 16% seen once. Among ophthalmopathy patients, the Clinical Activity Score reached at least 3, the NOSPECS grade reached at least 4, and duration remained under 3 months. This sample is part of a study of T cells in Graves' hyperthyroidism and ophthalmopathy. Study-wide context: Peripheral blood was drawn at first diagnosis, prior to all treatment. Study results and limitations: Ophthalmopathy was identified by the model a median about 6 months ahead of onset.

The V end lost 5 bases, the J end lost 1 base, and 22 bases lay between the germline ends. Per germline, CDR1 SQVTM and CDR2 ANQGSEA. The CDR3 sequence is 17 residues long. The rearrangement joins TRBV29-1 to TRBJ2-3; a weak D match, TRBD2 (6 bases). The sample taken for sequencing was blood. This receptor was taken from a woman aged 40 to 50 with Graves' ophthalmopathy. CDR3 nucleotide sequence: TGCAGCGTTCAGGGCGGCGGGACCAGCCTGGGCACAGATACGCAGTATTTT. Its translation: CSVQGGGTSLGTDTQYF.